This note documents a single T cell receptor (beta chain) sequence. This sample's time point: proximal margin of the surgical specimen (macroscopically non-inflamed). The method was immunoSEQ multiplex PCR; TCRdb's version includes in-frame clones alone and lacks a portion of them. The sample has about 7,200 clones, around two thirds seen once. The V gene lost 6 bases and the J gene lost 4 bases, with 15 bases spanning the gap. CDR3 length: 14 residues. CDR1 and CDR2 (germline): MNHEY, SVGAGI. This specimen belongs to a study of T cell repertoires in ileal Crohn's disease. This clonotype was obtained from an adult with Crohn's disease. The sample was ileal tissue. The gene calls are TRBV6-5 and TRBJ1-2; D may be TRBD1 (6 bases). The CDR3 nucleotides are TGTGCCAGCAGCCAAACAGGGCTGGGCTATGGCTACACCTTC. Residues: CASSQTGLGYGYTF.